This T cell receptor (beta chain) emerged from a study of technical replicates of blood from several donors. The CDR3 sequence is 18 residues long. With 0 bases clipped from V and 5 bases from J, the junction kept 13 bases outside the gene matches. CDR1 and CDR2 from the germline V gene are MGHRA and YSYEKL. The table came from immunoSEQ multiplex PCR; TCRdb's copy has only in-frame clones and leaves some out. In the table there are around 63,000 clones, roughly 98% of which are singletons. Sequencing was carried out using T cells isolated from PBMCs. This receptor was identified in a human donor in good health. The rearrangement links TRBV4-1 to TRBJ2-1; 7 bases match TRBD1. The CDR3 reads CASSQDPYRQGQDNEQFF. CDR3 bases: TGCGCCAGCAGCCAAGATCCCTATCGACAGGGCCAAGACAATGAGCAGTTCTTC.